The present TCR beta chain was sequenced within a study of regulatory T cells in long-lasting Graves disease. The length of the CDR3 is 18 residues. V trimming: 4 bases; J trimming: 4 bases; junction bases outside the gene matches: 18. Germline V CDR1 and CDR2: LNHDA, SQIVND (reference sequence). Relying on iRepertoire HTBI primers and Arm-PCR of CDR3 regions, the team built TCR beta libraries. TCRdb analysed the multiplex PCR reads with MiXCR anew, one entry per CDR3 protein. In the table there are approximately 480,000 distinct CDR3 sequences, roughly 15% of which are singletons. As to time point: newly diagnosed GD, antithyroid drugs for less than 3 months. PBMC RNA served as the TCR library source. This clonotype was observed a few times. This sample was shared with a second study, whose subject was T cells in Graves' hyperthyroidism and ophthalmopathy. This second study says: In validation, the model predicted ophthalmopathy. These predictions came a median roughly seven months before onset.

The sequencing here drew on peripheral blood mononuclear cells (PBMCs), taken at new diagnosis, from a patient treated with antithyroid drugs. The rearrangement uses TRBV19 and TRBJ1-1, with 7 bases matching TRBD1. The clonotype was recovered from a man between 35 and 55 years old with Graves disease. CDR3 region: CASSTLRDRTTEGTEAFF. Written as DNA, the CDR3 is TGTGCCAGTAGTACACTAAGGGACAGAACGACCGAAGGCACTGAAGCTTTCTTT.